These T cell receptor beta chains were read from a single sample in a study of shared clonotypes between healthy human individuals. Profiling relied on immunoSEQ multiplex PCR, and the TCRdb table lists in-frame clones only, not all of them. Of 2.5 million or so clones in the sample, just over 90% are singletons; the top ten hold under 0.15%. The sample comprised naive CD4+ T cells sorted from blood. Source of these receptors: a man aged 18 to 29 in good health. Both conserved end residues are part of each CDR3. Clone size is shown for a subset of rows, as once, few, many or a class of expanded clone.

V gene	clone size	J gene	CDR3 length	CDR3 protein
TRBV7-2	NA	TRBJ2-3	17	CASSSGGAGLGADTQYF
TRBV2	NA	TRBJ1-6	13	CASIRDGNSPLHF
TRBV30	NA	TRBJ1-1	14	CAWIPGQGNTEAFF
TRBV5-1	NA	TRBJ2-7	17	CASSSVIGLAGSYEQYF
TRBV5-5	NA	TRBJ2-7	13	CASSAQITYEQYF
TRBV5-3	NA	TRBJ2-7	16	CARTERDSRTSYEQYF
TRBV7-2	NA	TRBJ2-2	16	CASSLVLGLAAGELFF
TRBV28	NA	TRBJ1-5	14	CASGPLTSNQPQHF
TRBV4-2	NA	TRBJ2-3	16	CASSPIAGASTDTQYF
TRBV29-1	NA	NA	12	CSVGTTTGEQYF
TRBV11-3	NA	TRBJ2-7	16	CASSSGTGTGVYEQYF
TRBV10-3	NA	TRBJ2-7	13	CAITHGSSYEQYF
TRBV18	NA	TRBJ1-1	15	CASSRIRQPDTEAFF
TRBV5-6	NA	TRBJ1-3	16	CASSLESVVSGNTIYF
TRBV2	NA	TRBJ1-2	11	CASRGRTAHTF
TRBV13	NA	TRBJ2-1	16	CASTFRTSGGHNEQFF
TRBV19	NA	TRBJ2-1	15	CASSIREGRYNEQFF
TRBV5-1	NA	TRBJ1-1	14	CASSAGHSNTEAFF
TRBV19	NA	TRBJ2-5	14	CASSIIGSQETQYF
TRBV10-2	NA	TRBJ2-7	13	CASFRDRGNEQYF
TRBV5-1	NA	TRBJ1-1	15	CASSSIQGISTEAFF
TRBV27	NA	TRBJ1-1	16	CASSFHGGPMNTEAFF
TRBV11-2	NA	TRBJ2-7	16	CASSRRAGGNNYEQYF
TRBV7-2	NA	TRBJ1-3	16	CASSLTGTGSGNTIYF
TRBV30	NA	TRBJ2-7	16	CAWSPGIRGQGGEQYF
TRBV6-5	NA	TRBJ2-5	14	CASSNRAMGETQYF
TRBV10-1	once	TRBJ1-6	15	CASSEWTGSNSPLHF
TRBV7-2	NA	TRBJ2-2	14	CASSFKLNTGELFF
TRBV19	NA	TRBJ2-5	16	CASSTPPRGDKETQYF
TRBV27	NA	TRBJ1-6	15	CASSLGSSYNSPLHF
TRBV28	NA	TRBJ2-2	15	CASSRTGPNTGELFF
TRBV19	NA	TRBJ2-5	18	CASSISRFGTPHEGTQYF
TRBV30	NA	TRBJ1-6	14	CAWSRASSNSPLHF
TRBV2	NA	TRBJ2-5	13	CASSGDYQETQYF
TRBV7-6	NA	TRBJ2-3	14	CASSLRDREGTQYF
TRBV6-1	NA	TRBJ2-4	11	CATWTDLVQYF
TRBV7-9	NA	TRBJ2-2	15	CASSAGAGITGELFF